In this sample, the clone carrying this T cell receptor (beta chain) turned up a few times. The antigen is not known. This specimen comes from a study of blood T cells in healthy people across ages. The study's findings and limits: Both higher diversity and more naive CD4+ cells marked long-lived donors when set against aged donors.

CDR1 is MNHEY and CDR2 is SVGAGI in the germline V gene. Trimming pared 1 base from V and 10 bases from J, leaving 11 bases between. The CDR3 loop spans 13 amino acids. Each donor supplied roughly 9.1 milliliters of peripheral blood. The second PCR ran about 7 to 12 cycles with a sample-barcoded 5' primer and J-beta primers. TCRdb re-derived calls from the 5' RACE reads in MiXCR, one entry per CDR3 protein. The repertoire holds about 1.6 million distinct CDR3 sequences, roughly 32% seen once, with about 11% in the top ten. The receptor was derived from a woman under 40 in good health. The V gene is TRBV6-5, the J gene TRBJ2-1; D unresolved. The specimen sequenced was blood. DNA for the CDR3: TGTGCCAGCAGTTACTTTGGGGATGGGGAGCAGTTCTTC. It yields the protein CASSYFGDGEQFF.